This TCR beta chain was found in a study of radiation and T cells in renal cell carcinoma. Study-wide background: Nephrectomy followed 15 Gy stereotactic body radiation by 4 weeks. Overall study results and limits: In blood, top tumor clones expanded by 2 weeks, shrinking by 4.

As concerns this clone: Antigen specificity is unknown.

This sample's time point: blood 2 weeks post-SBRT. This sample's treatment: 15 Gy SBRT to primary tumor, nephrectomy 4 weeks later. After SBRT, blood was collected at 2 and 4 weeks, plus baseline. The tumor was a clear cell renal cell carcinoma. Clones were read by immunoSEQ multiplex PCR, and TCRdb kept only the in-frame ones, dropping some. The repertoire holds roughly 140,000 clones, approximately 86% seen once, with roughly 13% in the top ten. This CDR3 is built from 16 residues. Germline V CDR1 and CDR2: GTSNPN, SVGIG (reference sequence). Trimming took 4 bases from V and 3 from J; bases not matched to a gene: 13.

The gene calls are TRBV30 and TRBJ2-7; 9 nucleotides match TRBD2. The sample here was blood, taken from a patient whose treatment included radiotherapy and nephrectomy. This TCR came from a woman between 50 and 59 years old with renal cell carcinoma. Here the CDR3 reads CAWTEIPGLAFYEQYF. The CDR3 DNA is TGTGCCTGGACCGAAATACCGGGACTAGCTTTCTACGAGCAGTACTTC.